These T cell receptor beta chains were read from a single sample in a study of cytomegalovirus exposure and HLA in healthy donors. Profiling relied on immunoSEQ multiplex PCR, and the TCRdb table lists in-frame clones only, not all of them. Of about 140,000 clones in the sample, roughly 77% are singletons; the top ten hold around 3.1%. What was sequenced was PBMCs. Receptors were obtained from a female donor in good health and CMV-seronegative. Each CDR3 is given with its conserved first and last residue. A D gene is named only where the DNA matches it firmly. Only some rows state a clone size, as once, few, many or a class for expanded clones.

j_call v_call clone_size d_call cdr3_nt cdr3_aa
TRBJ2-3 TRBV6-1 - - TGTGCCAGCAGTGTCCTAGCGTTCCAAAGGCCCGATACGCAGTATTTT CASSVLAFQRPDTQYF
TRBJ1-2 TRBV15 - - TGTGCCACCAGCAGAGATCTGACAGCCGAAGATGGCTACACCTTC CATSRDLTAEDGYTF
TRBJ1-3 TRBV5-6 - - TGTGCCAGCAGCTTCGTCGGGGCTGGAAACACCATATATTTT CASSFVGAGNTIYF
TRBJ1-5 TRBV7-2 - TRBD1 TGTGCCAGCAGCTTTGACAGGGGTCAGCCCCAGCATTTT CASSFDRGQPQHF
TRBJ2-3 TRBV12-5 - TRBD2 TGTGCTAGTGGTAGATATCTTAGCGGGGCTAGCACAGATACGCAGTATTTT CASGRYLSGASTDTQYF
TRBJ2-1 TRBV27 few TRBD2 TGTGCCAGCAGTTTACTAGCGGGGTCTAATGAGCAGTTCTTC CASSLLAGSNEQFF
TRBJ2-7 TRBV5-1 - - TGCGCCAGCAGCTTGGACAGCCTATACGAGCAGTACTTC CASSLDSLYEQYF
TRBJ1-5 TRBV4-1 - - TGCGCCAGCAGCCAATCCGCGACAACACAGCCCCAGCATTTT CASSQSATTQPQHF
TRBJ2-1 TRBV28 few - TGTGCCACACGTTGGGCGGGATTAGAGAATGAGCAGTTCTTC CATRWAGLENEQFF
TRBJ2-5 TRBV13 - TRBD1 TGTGCCAGCAGCTTAGACAGGGGAGAGACCCAGTACTTC CASSLDRGETQYF
TRBJ2-3 TRBV19 - TRBD2 TGTGCCAGTACCCGGGGGGGCCCCCACACAGATACGCAGTATTTT CASTRGGPHTDTQYF
TRBJ2-7 TRBV7-2 - - TGTGCCTCCACGGTTGTCAATAGCAACGAGCAGTACTTC CASTVVNSNEQYF
TRBJ2-1 TRBV4-3 - TRBD2 TGCGCCAGCAGCCAACAGCGGGAATGGGGCAATGAGCAGTTCTTC CASSQQREWGNEQFF
TRBJ2-1 TRBV7-8 - TRBD2 TGTGCCAGCAGCTTGGCCCGACTAGCGAGGGATGAGCAGTTCTTC CASSLARLARDEQFF
TRBJ2-3 TRBV4-1 - TRBD1 TGCGCCAGCAGCCAACAAAGGACAGGGTGGTCGCAGTATTTT CASSQQRTGWSQYF
TRBJ1-1 TRBV6-5 few TRBD1 TGTGCCACGAACAGGGGAGCGTTGACTGAAGCTTTCTTT CATNRGALTEAFF
TRBJ1-2 TRBV19 - TRBD1 TGTGCCAGCAGACCCGACAGGGAACATGGCTACACCTTC CASRPDREHGYTF
TRBJ1-1 TRBV7-2 - - TGTGCCAGCAGCTTGGCAGGGATGAACACTGAAGCTTTCTTT CASSLAGMNTEAFF
TRBJ2-7 TRBV28 - - TGTGCCAGCAGTCACCCCTCGTCAGGGCCGGGTAACTACGAGCAGTACTTC CASSHPSSGPGNYEQYF
TRBJ2-5 TRBV7-8 - TRBD2 TGTGCCAGCAGCTCCCCCCCTTGGGAGGGAGAGACCCAGTACTTC CASSSPPWEGETQYF
TRBJ2-3 TRBV5-1 - TRBD2 TGCGCCAGCGCGACTAGCGGAGACACAGATACGCAGTATTTT CASATSGDTDTQYF
TRBJ2-1 TRBV7-9 - TRBD1 TGTGCCAGCAGCTCGTTGGACAGGGTGGGCAATGAGCAGTTCTTC CASSSLDRVGNEQFF
TRBJ1-2 TRBV5-5 - - TGTGCCAGCAGCTTGTCCCCAGGCTATGGCTACACCTTC CASSLSPGYGYTF
TRBJ2-7 TRBV6-5 - - TGTGCCAGCAGTACAGGGTACGAGCAGTACTTC CASSTGYEQYF
TRBJ1-2 TRBV6-1 once TRBD1 TGTGCCAGCAGCGAAAATACAGGGGGCTATGGCTACACCTTC CASSENTGGYGYTF
TRBJ2-3 TRBV9 - TRBD2 TGTGCCAGCAGCGTTAGCGGGGGGACCACAGATACGCAGTATTTT CASSVSGGTTDTQYF
TRBJ2-5 TRBV7-8 - - TGTGCCAGCAGCCCCAGGGTCCAAGAGACCCAGTACTTC CASSPRVQETQYF
TRBJ2-5 TRBV5-6 - - TGTGCCAGCAGCTTGGGCGGGGAAGAGACCCAGTACTTC CASSLGGEETQYF
TRBJ2-7 TRBV7-9 - TRBD2 TGTGCCACCAATGAGGCTAGCGGGGTGTGGGAGCAGTACTTC CATNEASGVWEQYF
TRBJ2-2 TRBV5-1 medium-sized - TGCGCCAGCAGTAACGTCTACCCAACGGGGACCGGGGAGCTGTTTTTT CASSNVYPTGTGELFF
TRBJ1-2 TRBV9 - - TGTGCCAGCAGCCAGGGCGGTTATGGCTACACCTTC CASSQGGYGYTF
TRBJ2-4 TRBV19 - TRBD1 TGTGCCAGTAGTATTCGGACAGGGGCTGAATTAGCCAAAAACATTCAGTACTTC CASSIRTGAELAKNIQYF
TRBJ2-3 TRBV28 - - TGTGCCAGCAGTCCTCAGACAGGAGCCACAGATACGCAGTATTTT CASSPQTGATDTQYF
TRBJ2-2 TRBV25-1 - - TGTGCCAGCAGCGACCCTAGGACAGCGAACACCGGGGAGCTGTTTTTT CASSDPRTANTGELFF
TRBJ1-1 TRBV6-5 once - TGTGCCAGCAGTTACGACCAGGGGCGGGCCACTGAAGCTTTCTTT CASSYDQGRATEAFF
TRBJ1-5 TRBV7-2 - - TGTGCCAGCAGCCTCCTGGGGGCGCGGCAGCCCCAGCATTTT CASSLLGARQPQHF
TRBJ2-5 TRBV9 once - TGTGCCAGCAGCGTAGTTGGGACTCGGGAGACCCAGTACTTC CASSVVGTRETQYF
TRBJ2-7 TRBV7-2 - TRBD2 TGTGCCAGCAGCTCGGGACTAGCGGATTACGAGCAGTACTTC CASSSGLADYEQYF
TRBJ2-3 TRBV6-4 - TRBD2 TGTGCCAGCAGTGACTCGACTAGCGGGAGCACAGATACGCAGTATTTT CASSDSTSGSTDTQYF
TRBJ2-1 TRBV4-3 - TRBD2 TGCGCCAGCAGCCAAGATACCGGACTAGCGGGAGGAAGGGAGCAGTTCTTC CASSQDTGLAGGREQFF
TRBJ2-7 TRBV5-6 few - TGTGCCAGCAGCTTGGGACATCCCTACGAGCAGTACTTC CASSLGHPYEQYF
TRBJ2-5 TRBV2 - - TGTGCCAGCAAAAGAGACCAAGAGACCCAGTACTTC CASKRDQETQYF
TRBJ2-5 TRBV5-4 - TRBD2 TGTGCCAGCAGCTTGCGGCGGGAGGGCCGTAGGGAGACCCAGTACTTC CASSLRREGRRETQYF
TRBJ2-6 TRBV19 few TRBD1 TGTGCCAGTAGTTCACAGGGGGCTGGGGCCAACGTCCTGACTTTC CASSSQGAGANVLTF
TRBJ2-7 TRBV2 - - TGTGCCAGCAGTGGGCAAGTCTACGAGCAGTACTTC CASSGQVYEQYF
TRBJ2-1 TRBV12-5 - TRBD2 TGTGCTAGTGGTTTGGTACGGGGACTAGCGGGCAATGAGCAGTTCTTC CASGLVRGLAGNEQFF
TRBJ1-1 TRBV6-4 - - TGTGCCAGCAGTGATTGGCCTCACACTGAAGCTTTCTTT CASSDWPHTEAFF
TRBJ1-2 TRBV7-8 - - TGTGCCAGCAGCTTAGCCGGGACACGCAATGGCTACACCTTC CASSLAGTRNGYTF
TRBJ2-3 TRBV18 - TRBD2 TGTGCCAGCCCCACTAGCGGGACAAGCACAGATACGCAGTATTTT CASPTSGTSTDTQYF
TRBJ2-1 TRBV5-5 many TRBD1 TGTGCCAGCAGCCCCGGACAGGGACTCTACAATGAGCAGTTCTTC CASSPGQGLYNEQFF
TRBJ1-5 TRBV19 - TRBD1 TGTGCCAGTTCCCGGGACAGAGGGTATCAGCCCCAGCATTTT CASSRDRGYQPQHF
TRBJ1-5 TRBV5-4 - - TGTGCCAGCAGCTTCGACAGCGCCCAGCCCCAGCATTTT CASSFDSAQPQHF
TRBJ1-2 TRBV30 - - TGTGCCTGGAGTGCCCGAGGGTGGGTGGAAGGCTACACCTTC CAWSARGWVEGYTF
TRBJ2-3 TRBV5-1 - - TGCGCCAGCAGCCCGATCGCGGTCCAGGGGTACGCAGATACGCAGTATTTT CASSPIAVQGYADTQYF
TRBJ2-7 TRBV1 - - TGCACCAGCAGCCAAGATGGGGGGGCCTACGAGCAGTACTTC CTSSQDGGAYEQYF